The clone carrying this T cell receptor (beta chain) was seen only once. Assay: immunoSEQ multiplex PCR; the TCRdb copy retains only in-frame clones and omits some. Counted here are some 200,000 clones, roughly 80% occurring once; the ten biggest clones make up 7.8%. This specimen belongs to a study of blood T cell repertoires in COVID-19. Looking at the study overall: Acute-phase and convalescent COVID-19 samples originated in the United States, Italy and Spain. In each case, the material was cDNA or gDNA derived from T cells, B-cell-depleted T cells, or PBMCs.

The CDR3 extends over 15 amino acids. Losses at the gene ends were 2 bases for V and 5 bases for J; bases not matched to a gene: 7. Germline loops: CDR1 SGHVS, CDR2 FQNEAQ. This TCR came from a woman at least 80 years old with COVID-19, enrolled during active disease. Sequences were obtained from peripheral blood. The genes are TRBV7-8 and TRBJ2-7, with TRBD1 identical over 9 bases. CDR3 sequence (DNA): TGTGCCAGCAGCTTATGGGACAGGGCGGTTGACGAGCAGTACTTC. This encodes CASSLWDRAVDEQYF.